The 10 T cell receptor beta chains below come from one sample, sequenced in a study of cytomegalovirus exposure and HLA in healthy donors. In the PCR, 60 Vbeta and 13 Jbeta primers were used. Some clones are missing from TCRdb's copy, which holds only in-frame ones; the method was immunoSEQ multiplex PCR. The sample yields some 130,000 clones, roughly 75% seen once. Source material: PBMCs. The source of these receptors is a man between 25 and 39 years old in good health.

The rearrangement uses TRBV6-5 and TRBJ1-5; TRBD1 aligns across 7 bases. The CDR3 is 13 residues long. Germline V gene data show CDR1 as MNHEY and CDR2 as SVGAGI. V dropped 6 bases and J dropped 6; count of bases not matched to a gene: 5. CDR3 sequence: CASRPDRVQPQHF. The CDR3 bases are TGTGCCAGCAGACCTGACAGGGTTCAGCCCCAGCATTTT.

V gene TRBV5-1 combines with J gene TRBJ2-7; D might be TRBD1 (6 bases). Per the germline V gene, CDR1 is SGHRS and CDR2 is YFSETQ. The CDR3 is 14 amino acids. Trimming stripped 0 bases from V and 7 bases from J, with 14 bases between. In DNA, the CDR3 is TGCGCCAGCAGCTTGGGGCCCGACAGGCCTGAGCAGTACTTC. It codes for CASSLGPDRPEQYF. Together with reference TRBV5-1 and TRBJ2-7, the CDR3 gives the full variable domain: KAGVTQTPRYLIKTRGQQVTLSCSPISGHRSVSWYQQTPGQGLQFLFEYFSETQRNKGNFPGRFSGRQFSNSRSEMNVSTLELGDSALYLCASSLGPDRPEQYFGPGTRLTVT.

The genes are TRBV28 and TRBJ2-5; maybe TRBD2 (6 bases). V was trimmed by 8 bases and J by 2 bases, leaving 15 bases between them. Germline lookup yields CDR1 MDHEN and CDR2 SYDVKM. The length of the CDR3 is 14 residues. This CDR3 is CASQSWGEQETQYF. The CDR3 bases are TGTGCCAGCCAGTCCTGGGGGGAGCAAGAGACCCAGTACTTC.

This chain joins TRBV12-5 and TRBJ1-4; 11 bases align to TRBD1. The CDR3 is 16 amino acids. The germline V gene has CDR1 LGHNT and CDR2 FRNRAP. Losses at the gene ends were 7 bases for V and 6 bases for J; bases not matched to a gene: 10. CDR3 loop: CASAPFRGQGDEKLFF. The CDR3 DNA reads as TGTGCTAGTGCCCCTTTTCGGGGACAGGGGGATGAAAAACTGTTTTTT.

CDR3 in amino acids: CASSQWTQFLFF. The CDR3 DNA reads TGTGCCAGCAGCCAGTGGACACAGTTTTTGTTCTTC. The chain carries TRBV14 and TRBJ2-1; TRBD1 is a possible D gene (5 bases). Deletions cut 3 bases from V and 15 bases from J, with 15 bases between. Germline loops: CDR1 SGHDN, CDR2 FVKESK. The CDR3 contains 12 residues. The full variable domain, completed using reference TRBV14 and TRBJ2-1, is EAGVTQFPSHSVIEKGQTVTLRCDPISGHDNLYWYRRVMGKEIKFLLHFVKESKQDESGMPNNRFLAERTGGTYSTLKVQPAELEDSGVYFCASSQWTQFLFFGPGTRLTVL.

V gene TRBV2 combines with J gene TRBJ1-5; D ambiguous. Trimming cost V 1 base and J 7 bases, with 17 bases left between them. CDR1 and CDR2 (germline): SNHLY, FYNNEI. This CDR3 has 16 amino acids. The CDR3, as DNA: TGTGCCAGCAGTGAAGGTCGGCGGGCCCCGCGACAGCCCCAGCATTTT. This codes for CASSEGRRAPRQPQHF.

This clone was observed a handful of times. V gene TRBV5-1 combines with J gene TRBJ2-1, with 15 bases matching TRBD2. Per the germline V gene, CDR1 is SGHRS and CDR2 is YFSETQ. The CDR3 runs 18 residues. The V and J ends lost 4 bases and 2 bases, in that order; junction bases with no gene match: 7. The CDR3 coding sequence is TGCGCCAGCAGCAGGGGACTAGCGGGAGGATTCACCTACAATGAGCAGTTCTTC. Translation gives CASSRGLAGGFTYNEQFF.

The rearrangement links TRBV27 to TRBJ2-2; 12 bases agree with TRBD1. The CDR3 is 14 amino acids. From germline, CDR1 is MNHEY and CDR2 SMNVEV (reference sequence). The V gene end was trimmed by 8 bases and the J gene end by 5 bases; junction bases not matched to a gene: 3. CDR3 nucleotides: TGTGCCAGCCGGGGACAGGGGGCAACCGGGGAGCTGTTTTTT. It encodes CASRGQGATGELFF.

The chain employs TRBV19 and TRBJ2-1; maybe TRBD2 (5 bases). The CDR3 totals 15 residues. V was clipped by 3 bases and J by 10 bases, with 19 bases between them. Looked up from germline, CDR1 is LNHDA and CDR2 is SQIVND (reference sequence). This CDR3 is CASSIGNQAAGEQFF. The CDR3 nucleotides are TGTGCCAGTAGTATCGGGAACCAGGCTGCCGGGGAGCAGTTCTTC.

This clone showed up just once. J is TRBJ2-5 and V is TRBV5-8, with TRBD1 matching over 10 bases. Trimming removed 4 bases from V and 1 base from J; junction bases left unmatched: 7. CDR1 is SGHTS and CDR2 is YDEGEE in the germline V gene. The CDR3 is 16 residues long. The CDR3, as DNA: TGTGCCAGCAGCCCAGGACAGGGGGACGGCCAAGAGACCCAGTACTTC. As protein: CASSPGQGDGQETQYF.